The 25 T cell receptor beta chains reported below all come from one sample, sequenced in a study of shared clonotypes between healthy human individuals (dated by TCRdb to the early 2020s). Library creation used the immunoSEQ multiplex PCR assay. TCRdb limited this immuneACCESS table to in-frame rearrangements with V and J called. A share of clones is missing; checked studies link under half to unresolved V genes, and the rest is unexplained. This sample comprises roughly 2.2 million clones, more than 80% of them detected only once. Under 0.45% of the sample rests with the top ten. The sample taken for sequencing was naive CD4+ T cells from PBMCs. The sample's cell subset or site, from its label and the paper: CD45RA+ positively selected. The source of these receptors is a man aged 18 to 29 in good health. Some clones in this sample may be carry-over from other donors' samples.

As concerns this clone: This same CDR3 is encoded by further DNA sequences in the sample. The rearrangement joins TRBV5-1 to TRBJ1-1, with TRBD1 identical over 10 bases. Trimming took 5 bases from V and 5 from J; bases not matched to a gene: 6. The length of the CDR3 is 14 residues. The germline V gene encodes CDR1 SGHRS and CDR2 YFSETQ. This CDR3 reads CASSPGTGVTEAFF. Here the CDR3 DNA reads TGCGCCAGCAGTCCCGGGACAGGGGTTACTGAAGCTTTCTTT.

This clone was observed once. V gene TRBV27 combines with J gene TRBJ1-1; TRBD1 aligns across 10 bases. With 8 bases clipped from V and 11 bases from J, the junction kept 11 bases outside the gene matches. Germline CDR1 is MNHEY and CDR2 is SMNVEV (reference sequence). The CDR3 runs to 13 residues. The CDR3 region has the DNA TGTGCCAGCGGCATCGGTCCGGGACAGGGGGCTTTCTTT. Encoded protein: CASGIGPGQGAFF.

In its sample, this clone was seen a few times. The chain recombines TRBV6-5 with TRBJ1-2, with 7 bases that match TRBD1. Germline V lookup: CDR1 MNHEY, CDR2 SVGAGI. The J segment lost 4 bases and the V segment lost 8 bases, leaving 7 bases of the junction unmatched. This CDR3 spans 13 amino acids. DNA of the CDR3: TGTGCCAGCCGCTCAGGACAGGTCTATGGCTACACCTTC. Its translation: CASRSGQVYGYTF.

This clone was counted once. The chain couples TRBV6-6 to TRBJ2-1; D is perhaps TRBD1 (5 bases). V lost 4 bases, J lost 3 bases, and 10 bases lay in between. The CDR3 totals 14 residues. Germline lookup yields CDR1 MNHNY and CDR2 SVGAGI (reference sequence). CDR3 DNA: TGTGCCAGCAGTTTGGGGCAGATCTACAATGAGCAGTTCTTC. Residues: CASSLGQIYNEQFF.

The CDR3 loop reads CAISGREWNEQFF. The CDR3 DNA follows: TGTGCCATCAGTGGACGGGAGTGGAATGAGCAGTTCTTC. The chain is built from TRBV10-3 and TRBJ2-1; D might be TRBD2 (6 bases). Trimming cost V 4 bases and J 7 bases, with 11 bases left between them. The CDR3 is 13 residues long. CDR1 and CDR2 (germline): ENHRY, SYGVKD.

About this clone itself: At one of its ends the junction is not consistent with the germline gene, which may arise from a read error. V usage is TRBV5-8 and J usage is TRBJ1-2; D is possibly TRBD1 (6 bases). The CDR3 contains 14 residues. Germline-derived CDR1 and CDR2 are SGHTS and YDEGEE. For the CDR3, the DNA is TGTGTCAGCTCGGCGGTCTGGTGGGGGCAAGGCTACACCTTC. Translated: CVSSAVWWGQGYTF.

The V and J genes are TRBV5-6 and TRBJ1-1; 9 bases map to TRBD1. This CDR3 spans 19 amino acids. CDR1 and CDR2 from the germline V gene are SGHDT and YYEEEE. The J segment lost 4 bases and the V segment lost 0 bases, leaving 16 bases of the junction unmatched. Written as DNA, the CDR3 is TGTGCCAGCAGCTTGGTGTTTCCGGACAGGGGCGTTAAAAGCACTGAAGCTTTCTTT. Amino acid sequence: CASSLVFPDRGVKSTEAFF.

The chain employs TRBV30 and TRBJ2-1; TRBD2 agrees at 8 bases. The CDR3 runs 13 residues. The trim removed 2 bases at V and 9 bases at J, leaving 6 bases unmatched. From germline, CDR1 is GTSNPN and CDR2 SVGIG (reference sequence). CDR3 sequence reads: CAWSPEAGAEQFF. Written as DNA, the CDR3 is TGTGCCTGGAGTCCCGAAGCGGGAGCTGAGCAGTTCTTC.

The chain recombines TRBV29-1 with TRBJ2-1; perhaps D is TRBD1 or TRBD2 (6 bases each). In germline, CDR1 is SQVTM, CDR2 ANQGSEA. The CDR3 is 17 amino acids. V shed 6 bases and J shed 6 bases, with 27 bases lying between them. The CDR3 DNA sequence: TGCAGCGTGAAAAGGTGGGAGACTAGGGGGTTCGCCAATGAGCAGTTCTTC. It specifies CSVKRWETRGFANEQFF.

The V gene is TRBV6-5, the J gene TRBJ2-5, with TRBD2 identical over 7 bases. Trimming at V came to 6 bases and at J to 2 bases, leaving 9 bases not matched to a gene. The CDR3 has 15 residues. Germline V gene sequence: CDR1 MNHEY, CDR2 SVGAGI. In nucleotides, the CDR3 is TGTGCCAGCAGGACGATCGGGAGGAAGCAAGAGACCCAGTACTTC. It is translated as CASRTIGRKQETQYF.

Concerning this clone itself: The same CDR3 can be traced to other DNA sequences in this sample. V gene TRBV30 combines with J gene TRBJ1-3; D uncertain. V was clipped by 0 bases and J by 3 bases, with 3 bases between them. Germline-derived CDR1 and CDR2 are GTSNPN and SVGIG (reference sequence). The CDR3 consists of 12 residues. The CDR3 loop is CAWSVGGNTIYF. The CDR3 coding sequence is TGTGCCTGGAGTGTAGGTGGAAACACCATATATTTT.

This clone was detected only once. The chain links TRBV5-1 to TRBJ2-7; the match to TRBD2 covers 10 bases. V trimming: 0 bases; J trimming: 2 bases; junction bases outside the gene matches: 2. This CDR3 comprises 15 residues. CDR1 SGHRS and CDR2 YFSETQ come from the germline V gene. CDR3 residues: CASSLGGLAAYEQYF. The DNA of the CDR3 is TGCGCCAGCAGCTTGGGAGGACTAGCGGCCTACGAGCAGTACTTC.

The chain combines TRBV29-1 with TRBJ2-1, with D possibly TRBD1 on 5 matching bases. The CDR3 totals 12 residues. V was shortened by 4 bases and J by 6 bases, with 10 bases between the two germline ends. Germline CDR1 SQVTM, CDR2 ANQGSEA. CDR3 protein: CSVAKGVNEQFF. The CDR3, as DNA: TGCAGCGTTGCAAAAGGGGTCAATGAGCAGTTCTTC.

The chain links TRBV6-1 to TRBJ2-3; D might be TRBD1 or TRBD2, each matching 6 bases. The V end lost 0 bases, the J end lost 6 bases, and 7 bases lay between the germline ends. The germline gives CDR1 MNHNS, CDR2 SASEGT. The CDR3 consists of 13 residues. CDR3 protein: CASSEAGGDTQYF. The CDR3 region has the DNA TGTGCCAGCAGTGAAGCGGGGGGCGATACGCAGTATTTT.

The rearrangement joins TRBV28 to TRBJ2-5; D possibly corresponds to TRBD2 (6 bases). CDR3 length: 13 amino acids. V was trimmed by 5 bases and J by 1 base, leaving 8 bases between them. The germline gives CDR1 MDHEN, CDR2 SYDVKM. CDR3 protein: CASSPGSQETQYF. The DNA of the CDR3 is TGTGCCAGCAGTCCCGGGAGCCAAGAGACCCAGTACTTC.

This chain connects TRBV7-2 to TRBJ1-5, with D hard to call. Trimming shortened V by 5 bases and J by 7 bases, and 12 bases separated the two germline ends. This CDR3 spans 13 amino acids. Germline V CDR1 and CDR2: SGHTA, FQGNSA. DNA of the CDR3: TGTGCCAGCAGCACCAGAGTAGACCAGCCCCAGCATTTT. It yields the protein CASSTRVDQPQHF.

The gene calls are TRBV14 and TRBJ1-6; D gene ambiguous. Trimming pared 0 bases from V and 13 bases from J, leaving 10 bases between. The CDR3 has 13 residues. Germline CDR1 is SGHDN and CDR2 is FVKESK. CDR3 in DNA: TGTGCCAGCAGCCAAGATCCCTACGCGCCCCTCCACTTT. Translation gives CASSQDPYAPLHF.

The J gene is TRBJ2-3, the V gene TRBV7-9; the D is unclear. The CDR3 runs 15 residues. The germline gives CDR1 SEHNR, CDR2 FQNEAQ (reference sequence). V was clipped by 1 base and J by 0 bases, with 8 bases between them. CDR3 nucleotides: TGTGCCAGCAGCTTAGATATCCGTAGCACAGATACGCAGTATTTT. Translation gives CASSLDIRSTDTQYF.

The CDR3 nucleotides are TGTGCCAGCTCCCGGGACGGAGGGCTGAACACTGAAGCTTTCTTT. Its translation: CASSRDGGLNTEAFF. The rearrangement links TRBV5-4 to TRBJ1-1; possibly TRBD1 for D (5 bases). The CDR3 covers 15 residues. V lost 7 bases, J lost 0 bases, and 16 bases lay in between. CDR1 and CDR2 from the germline V gene are SGHNT and YYREEE (reference sequence).

This clone was detected once. The V and J genes are TRBV28 and TRBJ2-2; no reliable D call. Germline CDR1 and CDR2: MDHEN and SYDVKM. Trimming cost V 6 bases and J 5 bases, with 13 bases left between them. The CDR3 runs to 14 residues. Written as DNA, the CDR3 is TGTGCCAGCAGGCCTCGGGCCCTTACCGGGGAGCTGTTTTTT. Translating it yields CASRPRALTGELFF.

The chain couples TRBV28 to TRBJ1-1, with TRBD1 as a possible D gene (5 bases). CDR3 size: 11 residues. Per germline, CDR1 MDHEN and CDR2 SYDVKM. V dropped 5 bases and J dropped 9 bases, with 10 bases sitting between them. CDR3 coding DNA: TGTGCCAGCAGTGTAGCAGGGCAAGCTTTCTTT. It yields the protein CASSVAGQAFF.

V usage is TRBV19 and J usage is TRBJ1-4, with 10 bases that match TRBD1. This CDR3 is 14 amino acids long. Unmatched junction bases numbered 4, after V lost 5 bases and J lost 7 bases. The germline gives CDR1 LNHDA, CDR2 SQIVND (reference sequence). For the CDR3, the DNA is TGTGCCAGTAGTTCCAGACAGGGGGCTGAAAAACTGTTTTTT. This translates into CASSSRQGAEKLFF.

V is TRBV2 and J is TRBJ2-5; D possibly corresponds to TRBD1 (6 bases). V lost 7 bases to trimming and J lost 5 bases, with 8 bases between them. CDR1 is SNHLY, CDR2 FYNNEI, per germline. This CDR3 has 11 residues. The CDR3: CASKGDETQYF. The DNA for the CDR3 is TGTGCCAGCAAGGGGGATGAGACCCAGTACTTC.

V and J are TRBV5-1 and TRBJ1-2, with 9 nucleotides matching TRBD1. CDR3 length equals 16 residues. The germline V gene encodes CDR1 SGHRS and CDR2 YFSETQ. V shed 5 bases, J shed 6 bases, and the junction held 14 bases outside the gene matches. The CDR3 region is CASSSPPGQGGDGYTF. The CDR3 DNA is TGCGCCAGCAGTTCCCCTCCGGGACAGGGTGGCGATGGCTACACCTTC. The full variable domain, rest sourced from reference TRBV5-1 and TRBJ1-2, is KAGVTQTPRYLIKTRGQQVTLSCSPISGHRSVSWYQQTPGQGLQFLFEYFSETQRNKGNFPGRFSGRQFSNSRSEMNVSTLELGDSALYLCASSSPPGQGGDGYTFGSGTRLTVV.

This clone occurred once. This rearrangement joins TRBV2 to TRBJ1-4, with 7 bases lining up with TRBD1. Germline CDR1 SNHLY, CDR2 FYNNEI. V lost 8 bases, J lost 0 bases, and 12 bases stayed unmatched. The CDR3 loop spans 17 amino acids. The CDR3 region has the DNA TGTGCCAGCTTAATGGGACAGACATCTACAACTAATGAAAAACTGTTTTTT. Protein sequence: CASLMGQTSTTNEKLFF.